A selection of T cell receptor beta chains follows, all from one sample in a study of blood T cell repertoires in COVID-19. The assay was immunoSEQ multiplex PCR, and TCRdb's table has in-frame clones only and misses some. The sample lists about 58,000 clones, roughly 90% occurring once. Material: peripheral blood. These TCRs come from a man in his sixties with active COVID-19. Each CDR3 is given with its conserved first and last residue. Fields, in order: V gene, clone size, J gene, D gene, CDR3 DNA, CDR3 protein. D genes are given only for firm matches. A clone size is listed for some rows: how often the clone was seen (once, few, many), or a class if it is expanded.

TRBV6-6	NA	TRBJ2-4	NA	TGTGCCAGCAGTTATGTACAGGCGGGGACCAAAAACATTCAGTACTTC	CASSYVQAGTKNIQYF
TRBV6-2/TRBV6-3	NA	TRBJ1-5	NA	TGTGCCAGCAGCGACGGGACACCAAATCAGCCCCAGCATTTT	CASSDGTPNQPQHF
TRBV7-9	few	TRBJ2-7	TRBD1	TGTGCCAGCAGCTCGGGGACAGGGTCTTATTACGAGCAGTACTTC	CASSSGTGSYYEQYF
TRBV7-3	NA	TRBJ1-4	NA	TGTGCCAGCAGCTTACATGAGGTGTTTTTT	CASSLHEVFF
TRBV3-1/TRBV3-2	NA	TRBJ1-2	NA	TGTGCCAGCAGCCAACCTGGGCTCCGGTATGGCTACACCTTC	CASSQPGLRYGYTF
TRBV7-9	NA	TRBJ2-6	NA	TGTGCCAGCAGCTTACTTGCGGGATCCGGGGCCAACGTCCTGACTTTC	CASSLLAGSGANVLTF
TRBV29-1	NA	TRBJ2-1	TRBD2	TGCAGCGCCCGTCAAGGACTAGCGGATTACTATGAGCAGTTCTTC	CSARQGLADYYEQFF
TRBV11-1	NA	TRBJ2-7	NA	TGTGCCAGCAGCTCGACAGGTACCGCCTACGAGCAGTACTTC	CASSSTGTAYEQYF
TRBV5-1	NA	TRBJ2-7	NA	TGCGCCAGCAGCCCCCGACTATACACTCCCTACGAGCAGTACTTC	CASSPRLYTPYEQYF
TRBV28	NA	TRBJ1-5	NA	TGTGCCAGCAGTATCCTCGGAGAGCCCCAGCATTTT	CASSILGEPQHF
TRBV7-2	NA	TRBJ2-5	NA	TGTGCCAGCAGCACCCTCACTCGGGAGACCCAGTACTTC	CASSTLTRETQYF
TRBV7-2	NA	TRBJ2-1	TRBD2	TGTGCCAGCAGCTTAGAGGGACTAGCGGGAGTTGAGCAGTTCTTC	CASSLEGLAGVEQFF
TRBV30	NA	TRBJ2-5	NA	TGTGCCTGGGGCCCTCCCGGGGAGACCCAGTACTTC	CAWGPPGETQYF
TRBV10-3	NA	TRBJ1-2	TRBD1	TGTGCCATCAGTGAGTCAGGACAGGGGGGAGACTATGGCTACACCTTC	CAISESGQGGDYGYTF
TRBV5-5	NA	TRBJ1-1	TRBD1	TGTGCCAGCATCAGGACAGGGACGAACACTGAAGCTTTCTTT	CASIRTGTNTEAFF
TRBV28	NA	TRBJ1-4	NA	TGTGCCAGCAGTTTGCCGGGGGGCCTAGCAACTAATGAAAAACTGTTTTTT	CASSLPGGLATNEKLFF
TRBV9	NA	TRBJ2-1	TRBD2	TGTGCCAGCAGCGGGACTAGCGGGGGGTCTAGCTCCTACAATGAGCAGTTCTTC	CASSGTSGGSSSYNEQFF
TRBV5-1	NA	TRBJ1-1	TRBD1	TGCGCCAGCAGCTTGGCCACGGACAGGGACACTGAAGCTTTCTTT	CASSLATDRDTEAFF
TRBV5-4	NA	TRBJ2-2	NA	TGTGCCAGCAGCTTACGACTAGTAACTAACGGGGAGCTGTTTTTT	CASSLRLVTNGELFF
TRBV11-2	NA	TRBJ2-7	TRBD2	TGTGCCAGCAGCCTCCGACTAGCGGGAGTCCCCGAGCAGTACTTC	CASSLRLAGVPEQYF
TRBV9	NA	TRBJ1-2	TRBD1	TGTGCCAGCAGCGGATCGACAGGGGCGTCGGATGGCTACACCTTC	CASSGSTGASDGYTF
TRBV29-1	NA	TRBJ2-7	TRBD2	TGCAGCGTTGAATACGGGAGGGCCGGAGCCGAGCAGTACTTC	CSVEYGRAGAEQYF
TRBV19	once	TRBJ2-1	TRBD2	TGTGCCAGTAAGGATAGCGGGCGGAACTCCTACAATGAGCAGTTCTTC	CASKDSGRNSYNEQFF
TRBV7-3	NA	TRBJ1-3	NA	TGTGCCAGCAGCTTAATAGGGGACTCTGGAAACACCATATATTTT	CASSLIGDSGNTIYF
TRBV7-2	few	TRBJ2-1	TRBD2	TGTGCCAGCAGCTTAGGGGGCGGGAGGGCCAATGAGCAGTTCTTC	CASSLGGGRANEQFF
TRBV19	NA	TRBJ2-1	TRBD2	TGTGCCAGTGGGGGGACTAGCGGGAGGGCTCGGGACAATGAGCAGTTCTTC	CASGGTSGRARDNEQFF
TRBV10-3	few	TRBJ2-1	NA	TGTGCCATCAGTGAAGGGACGGGGAGGGGGTCTGAGCAGTTCTTC	CAISEGTGRGSEQFF
TRBV28	NA	TRBJ2-1	TRBD2	TGTGCCAGCAGTAGATTGTGGGGGCCTAGCGGGAGTTCCTACAATGAGCAGTTCTTC	CASSRLWGPSGSSYNEQFF
TRBV4-1	NA	TRBJ2-7	NA	TGCGCCAGCAGCCAAGATCGGATAGGAATAGCGGACCTTTCCGAGCAGTACTTC	CASSQDRIGIADLSEQYF
TRBV5-1	NA	TRBJ2-2	NA	TGCGCCAGCAGCTTGGGACAGCTGACCGGGGAGCTGTTTTTT	CASSLGQLTGELFF
TRBV19	few	TRBJ1-2	NA	TGTGCCAGTAGTTCCAGGGTTGGGTATGGCTACACCTTC	CASSSRVGYGYTF
TRBV28	NA	TRBJ1-5	NA	TGTGCCAGCAGTTTGGGACAAGGGGGGGCGGGACATCAGCCCCAGCATTTT	CASSLGQGGAGHQPQHF
TRBV9	NA	TRBJ2-2	TRBD2	TGTGCCAGCAGCGTAGTTGGGGGAGGGCCGAACACCGGGGAGCTGTTTTTT	CASSVVGGGPNTGELFF
TRBV5-1	NA	TRBJ2-5	TRBD1	TGCGCCAGCAGCTTCCAGGGGGCGGCAGGAGAGACCCAGTACTTC	CASSFQGAAGETQYF
TRBV2	once	TRBJ2-6	TRBD2	TGTGCCAGCGGCGGGATCGGCGGGAGTTTCGGGGCCAACGTCCTGACTTTC	CASGGIGGSFGANVLTF
TRBV9	once	TRBJ1-4	NA	TGTGCCAGCAGCGACAGGCAAGCCGCAACTAATGAAAAACTGTTTTTT	CASSDRQAATNEKLFF
TRBV6-5	NA	TRBJ1-1	NA	TGTGCCAGCAGTTACTCGGGCAGGTGGGGGGACACTGAAGCTTTCTTT	CASSYSGRWGDTEAFF
TRBV5-6	NA	TRBJ1-5	NA	TGTGCCAGCAGCCCGGGTCACAATCAGCCCCAGCATTTT	CASSPGHNQPQHF
TRBV19	NA	TRBJ1-1	NA	TGTGCCAGTAGTACGACAGTTAACACTGAAGCTTTCTTT	CASSTTVNTEAFF
TRBV19	once	TRBJ1-4	TRBD1	TGTGCCAGTAGTCGCAACCGGGACAGTGAAAAACTGTTTTTT	CASSRNRDSEKLFF
TRBV6-5	NA	TRBJ2-1	TRBD1	TGTGCCAGCAACCCCGGACAGGGTGGAGGGAATGAGCAGTTCTTC	CASNPGQGGGNEQFF
TRBV28	NA	TRBJ2-3	TRBD2	TGTGCCAGCAGTCTAGCGGGAGACCCCACAGATACGCAGTATTTT	CASSLAGDPTDTQYF
TRBV6-6	NA	TRBJ2-1	TRBD2	TGTGCCAGCAGTTACCGGCGGGGGGGCAATGATGAGCAGTTCTTC	CASSYRRGGNDEQFF
TRBV18	NA	TRBJ1-1	TRBD1	TGTGCCAGCTCACCATATCCAGGGGGCTATGGGGGGACTGAAGCTTTCTTT	CASSPYPGGYGGTEAFF
TRBV6-1	NA	TRBJ1-2	TRBD1	TGTGCCAGCAGTGACCCGGGACAGGGGATCTATGGCTACACCTTC	CASSDPGQGIYGYTF
TRBV12-3/TRBV12-4	NA	TRBJ1-4	NA	TGTGCCAGCAGTTTTTACCGCCTGGAGGGTCTGTTTTTT	CASSFYRLEGLFF
TRBV7-2	NA	TRBJ2-1	TRBD2	TGTGCCAGCAGCGAGACGGGACTAGCGGGAGGGGGCTCCTACAATGAGCAGTTCTTC	CASSETGLAGGGSYNEQFF
TRBV7-3	NA	TRBJ2-1	TRBD1	TGTGCCAGCAGCTTGGACAGGGGATCCTACAATGAGCAGTTCTTC	CASSLDRGSYNEQFF
TRBV2	NA	TRBJ2-1	NA	TGTGCCAGCATAGGAGGGATTAATTACAATGAGCAGTTCTTC	CASIGGINYNEQFF
TRBV30	NA	TRBJ1-2	NA	TGTGCCTCTTATGGCTACACCTTC	CASYGYTF
TRBV10-2	NA	TRBJ1-3	NA	TGCGCCAGCAGTGAGTTCAGGGGATCAAGGAACACCATATATTTT	CASSEFRGSRNTIYF
TRBV6-7	NA	TRBJ1-1	NA	TGTGCCAGCAGCATGGAGGGGGAAGCTTTCTTT	CASSMEGEAFF
TRBV28	NA	TRBJ1-2	TRBD1	TGTGCCAGCATCCCAGGGGGCAGCTATGGCTACACCTTC	CASIPGGSYGYTF
TRBV20-1	once	TRBJ1-1	TRBD1	TGCAGTGCTAGTTCGGACAGGGGAGGATCTGAAGCTTTCTTT	CSASSDRGGSEAFF
TRBV3-1/TRBV3-2	NA	TRBJ2-2	NA	TGTGCCAGCAGCCCCGGGAGCGCCACCGGGGAGCTGTTTTTT	CASSPGSATGELFF